Listed below are T cell receptor beta chains from one sample, sequenced in a study of shared clonotypes between healthy human individuals. Libraries were prepared by immunoSEQ multiplex PCR; TCRdb keeps only in-frame clonotypes and omits some of them. The sample contains about 1 million clones, under 80% of which appear only once. Material for sequencing was memory CD4+ T cells sorted from blood. The receptors come from a young man in good health. Both conserved end residues are trimmed from each CDR3.

cdr3_aa	j_call	v_call
ASSFPGGEKLF	TRBJ1-4	TRBV11-1
ASSQDGGGGQPQH	TRBJ1-5	TRBV4-1
ASSFGSVYGYT	TRBJ1-2	TRBV6-6
ASTAGGYEQY	TRBJ2-7	TRBV6-5
ASKTSNQPQH	TRBJ1-5	TRBV6-5
ASSETSGRTRYEQY	TRBJ2-7	TRBV6-1
ASSGAYSTDTQY	TRBJ2-3	TRBV18
ASSYSLENTEAF	TRBJ1-1	TRBV6-6
ASSLTGALNTEAF	TRBJ1-1	TRBV21-1
ASGSGLETQY	TRBJ2-5	TRBV12-5
ASSFGGTDTQY	TRBJ2-3	TRBV5-1
ASSVGGTAIQETQY	TRBJ2-5	TRBV9
ASSEAQGWRGGAVETQY	TRBJ2-5	TRBV6-1
ASSPTSGGATDTQY	TRBJ2-3	TRBV5-1
ASGAGGAGELF	TRBJ2-2	TRBV5-4
ASSEQQLNEQF	TRBJ2-1	TRBV2
ASSPRGTGTYEQY	TRBJ2-7	TRBV7-2
ASTHRGLGGYT	TRBJ1-2	TRBV28
ASSMTSATRKETQY	TRBJ2-5	TRBV28
ASSEGTGTNTGELF	TRBJ2-2	TRBV6-1
ASSLGRLADNEQF	TRBJ2-1	TRBV5-4
ASSFHLSGANVLT	TRBJ2-6	TRBV2
ASSVQGDYGYT	TRBJ1-2	TRBV9
ASSLWEVRNQPQH	TRBJ1-5	TRBV5-6
ASSAAGTGSYNEQF	TRBJ2-1	TRBV9